This T cell receptor beta chain was captured in a study of T cell responses to AZD1222 COVID-19 vaccine. Study outcomes and limitations: Baseline seropositivity occurred in only a handful of AZD1222 recipients.

In the case of this clone: Its antigen is currently unknown.

Clones were read by immunoSEQ multiplex PCR, and TCRdb kept only the in-frame ones, dropping some. The sample contains about 110,000 clones, roughly 89% of which appear only once. The CDR3 runs 13 residues. Germline V gene lookup returns CDR1 LNHDA and CDR2 SQIVND (reference sequence). V gave up 3 bases and J gave up 2 bases, with 8 bases separating them. The specimen was peripheral blood, collected on day 0 of MenACWY control vaccination. This chain uses TRBV19 with TRBJ2-7; D is unclear. This clonotype was sampled from an adult in good health. The CDR3 nucleotides read TGTGCCAGTAGTATCGGAGTAACCTACGAGCAGTACTTC. Translated, it gives CASSIGVTYEQYF. Supplemented by reference TRBV19 and TRBJ2-7, the full variable domain reads DGGITQSPKYLFRKEGQNVTLSCEQNLNHDAMYWYRQDPGQGLRLIYYSQIVNDFQKGDIAEGYSVSREKKESFPLTVTSAQKNPTAFYLCASSIGVTYEQYFGPGTRLTVT.